This paragraph covers one T cell receptor (beta chain) sequence. What this receptor recognizes is not known. No clone much larger than this one lies a single base away; base qualities are absent. Receptor amplification or capture employed the immunoSEQ multiplex PCR assay. Imported from immuneACCESS, the table was reduced by TCRdb to in-frame sequences with V and J called. These copies leave out some clones; in studies compared against another copy, an unresolved V gene accounts for under half, and the cause of the remainder is not known. The sample table contains 150,000 to 200,000 clones; only one count was recorded for 90% of them. Jointly, the top ten make up 1.2% to 1.5% of the sample. The entry originates in a study of control samples from healthy donors and cancer patients (dated by TCRdb to 2020 to 2021). The material sequenced was blood. This receptor was obtained from a woman between 45 and 65 years old in good health.

The CDR3 amino acid sequence is: CASSLAGGGGQPQHF. The bases are TGTGCCAGCAGCTTAGCGGGTGGTGGGGGGCAGCCCCAGCATTTT. Recombination linked TRBV7-8 to TRBJ1-5; the D gene is perhaps TRBD1, on 5 matching bases. V lost 0 bases and J lost 7 bases; the stretch between them is 13 bases long. The CDR3 starts with the cysteine, ends with the phenylalanine, and has 15 residues. Of the read, only the CDR3 DNA is kept; its 45 bases are in frame from base 1. In the germline V gene, CDR1 corresponds to SGHVS and CDR2 to FQNEAQ.